This TCR beta chain was profiled in a study of T cell clonotyping in hematopoietic cell transplantation. Germline V gives CDR1 MNHEY, CDR2 SVGAGI. This CDR3 spans 13 amino acids. Trimming cost V 3 bases and J 4 bases, with 9 bases left between them. Profiling relied on immunoSEQ multiplex PCR, and the TCRdb table lists in-frame clones only, not all of them. Here the sample spans 30,000 to 45,000 clones, 75% to 90% being singletons. This chain connects TRBV6-5 to TRBJ1-1; D might be TRBD1 (6 bases). The TCR sequence derives from a middle-aged woman in good health. Some clones in this sample may be carry-over from other donors' samples. The sequenced material came from peripheral blood mononuclear cells. This CDR3 is CASSYGGGTEAFF. The CDR3 DNA reads TGTGCCAGCAGTTATGGAGGGGGCACTGAAGCTTTCTTT.